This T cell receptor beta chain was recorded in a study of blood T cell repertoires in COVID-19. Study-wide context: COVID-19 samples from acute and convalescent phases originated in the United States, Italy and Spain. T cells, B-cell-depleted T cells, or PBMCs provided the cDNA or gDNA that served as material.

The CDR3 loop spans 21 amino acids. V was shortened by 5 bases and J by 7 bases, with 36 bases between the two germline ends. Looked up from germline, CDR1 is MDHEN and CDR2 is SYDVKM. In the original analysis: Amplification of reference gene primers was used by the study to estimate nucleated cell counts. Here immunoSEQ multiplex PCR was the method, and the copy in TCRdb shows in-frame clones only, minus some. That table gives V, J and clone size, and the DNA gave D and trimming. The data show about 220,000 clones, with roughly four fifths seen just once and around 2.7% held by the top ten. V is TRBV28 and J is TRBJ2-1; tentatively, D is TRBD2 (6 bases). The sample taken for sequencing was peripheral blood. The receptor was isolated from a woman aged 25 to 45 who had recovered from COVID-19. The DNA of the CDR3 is TGTGCCAGCAGTGGCCGGGGACTCCAGCTTAGCCAGCTTCGGTACGGGAATGAGCAGTTCTTC. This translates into CASSGRGLQLSQLRYGNEQFF.